The subject of this entry is one TCR beta chain. This clonotype has only a few counts. No antigen is known for it. No much larger clone is present one base from it, and per-base qualities are unavailable. The library came from 5' RACE. Sequenced using an Illumina HiSeq 2500. A second 7 to 11 cycle PCR used a sample-barcoded 5' primer and a J-beta primer mix. A template-switch 5' adaptor carrying 12 random nucleotides introduced a unique molecular identifier onto each TCR beta cDNA molecule. Each sample yielded at least 3 million CDR3-containing paired-end reads. First-strand cDNA was synthesized from all RNA with the Mint cDNA synthesis kit, primed by a TRBC-specific oligonucleotide. After uracil-DNA glycosylase treatment, a first 18-cycle PCR used universal primers M1SS and BC2_uni_R on all cDNA. In the original analysis: For normalization, 1 million high-quality reads, each with a distinct molecular identifier, were randomly selected from each sample. Instead of being binned into consensus sequences, reads with shared molecular identifiers were discarded. MiTCR, set to a Q25 quality threshold and the strictest error-elimination algorithm, was used for CDR3 identification, clonotype clustering and error correction. A nonparametric unseen species model using Euler transformation provided a lower-bound estimate of total TCR beta diversity. TCRdb trimmed public reads at Q25 via fastp, called clones via MiXCR and kept in-frame beta chains. CDR3 protein sequences are deduplicated, and each keeps its most common genes and DNA. The V and J calls reflect TCRdb's pipeline rather than the authors' work. The sample contains approximately 960,000 distinct CDR3 sequences, almost 30% of them found a single time. The biggest ten clones account for roughly 10% of the sample.

The roughly 38 donors, aged 6 to 90 years, were systemically healthy Caucasian individuals from Russia. Roughly 10 milliliters of peripheral blood were collected from each donor into EDTA-treated Vacutainer tubes. Ficoll-Paque density-gradient centrifugation was used to isolate PBMCs, with at least 6.5 million per sample. Total RNA, at least 6 micrograms per sample, was extracted from PBMCs with Trizol reagent. For every donor, flow cytometry on a PBMC aliquot measured the percentage of naive CD45RAhigh/CD27high T cells. These data originate in a study of blood T cells in healthy people across ages (dated by TCRdb to between 2014 and 2017). Broadly, across the study: In model experiments, template switching captured about one uniquely barcoded TCR beta cDNA molecule for every two T cells. The study analyzed two additional independent replicas of 1 million unique cDNA reads from the same blood draw for two donors, one aged 18 to 30 and one aged 80 or older. Age-related changes in TCR beta repertoire diversity were measured in the study by deep sequencing normalized with unique cDNA molecular identifiers. The donors were divided into four age groups: young (average 16 years), middle-aged (about 39), aged (approximately 64) and long-lived (roughly 88). What the work shows at the level of the full study, not this receptor alone: Observed TCR beta diversity correlated strongly with the percentage of naive T cells measured by flow cytometry. Donor CMV infection status was unknown, potentially confounding age-related changes in expanded clonotypes. Observed TCR beta diversity per million T cells fell roughly linearly with age, and a significant reduction was already apparent by age about 43. Bulk unsorted PBMC profiling prevented conclusive comparison of naive and antigen-experienced compartments. Estimates of total diversity based on one million sequenced T cells were regarded as lower bounds and as underestimates. Compared with the aged group, the long-lived group had more naive CD4+ T cells, fewer expanded clones and increased TCR diversity, suggesting age selection.

Including the terminal cysteine and phenylalanine, the CDR3 comprises 16 residues. Just the 48-base CDR3 DNA is kept, in frame starting at base 1. V lost 1 base and J lost 2 bases; the stretch between them is 12 bases long. CDR1 SGHTA and CDR2 FQGNSA were looked up in the germline V gene. The same sample was also studied in work on T cells of mothers and their children. As the second paper documents: Nine systemically healthy Caucasian individuals, comprising three mothers and their six children, were included as donors. cDNA synthesis used all of the extracted RNA, with around 1.6 ug of RNA in each 15 ul reaction. Sample barcodes and 2-4 random nucleotides were added via the M1S primer in the second PCR. Over 8.5 million TCR beta CDR3 reads came from each mother, compared with several million reads from each child. Thymic selection similarly shapes TCR recombination output in related and unrelated pairs, with minor effect from inherited differences. Normalized repertoire overlap was always found to be slightly, but never significantly, higher in related mother-child pairs than in unrelated mother-child pairs. Persistent microchimeric T cell clones were not detected, at a sensitivity of about 99 clones per million clonotypes. Deep NGS was used in the study to compare the TCR beta repertoires of mothers and children and to look for features that separate related mother-child pairs from unrelated individuals. Mothers averaged about 40 +/- 4 years of age and children averaged around 10 +/- 4 years. After adapter ligation with NEBNext reagents, the libraries were sequenced on Illumina HiSeq 2000 with 100+100 nt paired-end reads. To prevent cross-contamination, the mother and child libraries were prepared one month apart and sequenced in separate runs. For each donor, somewhere between 500,000 and 2,000,000 distinct TCR beta clonotypes were identified. Naive TCR beta clonotypes were estimated from low-frequency clonotypes matched to each donor's FACS-determined naive share, without sorting.

Sequenced sample: blood. The chain was built from TRBV7-2 and TRBJ1-5, and TRBD1 may be the D gene, going by 5 matching bases. The TCR was taken from a woman in her thirties or forties in good health. The CDR3 region reads CASSLVGGEGNQPQHF. Here is the DNA: TGTGCCAGCAGCTTAGTGGGAGGGGAAGGCAATCAGCCCCAGCATTTT.